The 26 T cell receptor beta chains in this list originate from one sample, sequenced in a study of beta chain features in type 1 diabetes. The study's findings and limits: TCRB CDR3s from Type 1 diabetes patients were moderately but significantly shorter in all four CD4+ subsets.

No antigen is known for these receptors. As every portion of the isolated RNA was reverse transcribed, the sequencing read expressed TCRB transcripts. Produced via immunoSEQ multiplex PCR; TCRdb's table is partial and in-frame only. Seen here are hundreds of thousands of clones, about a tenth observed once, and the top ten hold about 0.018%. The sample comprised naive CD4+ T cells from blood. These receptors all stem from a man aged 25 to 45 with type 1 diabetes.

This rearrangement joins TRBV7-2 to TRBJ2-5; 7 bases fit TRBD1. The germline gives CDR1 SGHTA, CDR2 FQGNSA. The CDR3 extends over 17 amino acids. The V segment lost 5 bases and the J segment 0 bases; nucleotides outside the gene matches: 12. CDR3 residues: CASSLPLGQLYQETQYF. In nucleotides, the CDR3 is TGTGCCAGCAGCCTCCCCCTGGGACAGTTGTACCAAGAGACCCAGTACTTC.

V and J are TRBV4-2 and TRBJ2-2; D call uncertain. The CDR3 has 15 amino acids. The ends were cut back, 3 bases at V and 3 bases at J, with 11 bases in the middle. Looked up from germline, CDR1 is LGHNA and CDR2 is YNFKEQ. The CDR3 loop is CASSHPNTDTGELFF. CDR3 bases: TGTGCCAGCAGCCACCCAAACACAGACACCGGGGAGCTGTTTTTT.

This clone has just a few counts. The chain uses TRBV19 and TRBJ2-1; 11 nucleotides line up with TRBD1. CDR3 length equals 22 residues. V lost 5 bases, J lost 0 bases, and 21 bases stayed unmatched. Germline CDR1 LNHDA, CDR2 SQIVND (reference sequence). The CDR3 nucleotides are TGTGCCAGTAGTCCTGGGTGGCCCGGGACAGGGGGTCGAGGGCCCTCCTACAATGAGCAGTTCTTC. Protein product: CASSPGWPGTGGRGPSYNEQFF.

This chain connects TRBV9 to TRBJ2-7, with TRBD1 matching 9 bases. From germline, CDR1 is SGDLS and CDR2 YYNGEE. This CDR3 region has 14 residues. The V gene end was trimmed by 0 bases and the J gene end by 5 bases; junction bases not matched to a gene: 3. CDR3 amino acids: CASSVVGQGDEQYF. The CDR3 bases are TGTGCCAGCAGCGTAGTGGGACAGGGTGACGAGCAGTACTTC.

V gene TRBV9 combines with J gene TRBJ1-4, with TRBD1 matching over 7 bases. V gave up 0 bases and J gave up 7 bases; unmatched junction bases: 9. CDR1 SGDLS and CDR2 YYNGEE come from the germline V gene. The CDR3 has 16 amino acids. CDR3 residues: CASSVVGGGAGEKLFF. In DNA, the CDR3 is TGTGCCAGCAGCGTAGTAGGAGGGGGCGCGGGTGAAAAACTGTTTTTT.

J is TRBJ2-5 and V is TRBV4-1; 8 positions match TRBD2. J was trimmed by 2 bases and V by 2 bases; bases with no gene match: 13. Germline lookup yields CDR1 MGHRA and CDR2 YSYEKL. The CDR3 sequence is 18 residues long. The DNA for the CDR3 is TGCGCCAGCAGCCAAAACGCGCCCCTGGCGGGGGGACAAGAGACCCAGTACTTC. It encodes CASSQNAPLAGGQETQYF.

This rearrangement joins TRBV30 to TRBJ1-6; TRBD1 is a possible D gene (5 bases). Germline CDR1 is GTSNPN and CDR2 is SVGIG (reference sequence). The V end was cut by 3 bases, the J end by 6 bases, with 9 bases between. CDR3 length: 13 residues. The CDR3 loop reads CAWRGAGNSPLHF. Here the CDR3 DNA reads TGTGCCTGGAGAGGGGCCGGTAATTCACCCCTCCACTTT.

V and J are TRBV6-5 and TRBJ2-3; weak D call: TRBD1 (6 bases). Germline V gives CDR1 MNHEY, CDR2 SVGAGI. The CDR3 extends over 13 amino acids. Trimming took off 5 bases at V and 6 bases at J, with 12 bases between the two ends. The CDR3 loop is CASSRNRVDTQYF. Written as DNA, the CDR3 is TGTGCCAGCAGTAGAAACAGGGTGGATACGCAGTATTTT.

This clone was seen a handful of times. CDR3: CASSFTGIGGYTF. CDR3 in DNA: TGTGCCAGCAGTTTCACAGGGATCGGTGGCTACACCTTC. The chain uses TRBV6-1 and TRBJ1-2; a weak D match, TRBD1 (6 bases). Germline V gene data show CDR1 as MNHNS and CDR2 as SASEGT. V lost 5 bases and J lost 7, with 14 bases in between. The CDR3 totals 13 residues.

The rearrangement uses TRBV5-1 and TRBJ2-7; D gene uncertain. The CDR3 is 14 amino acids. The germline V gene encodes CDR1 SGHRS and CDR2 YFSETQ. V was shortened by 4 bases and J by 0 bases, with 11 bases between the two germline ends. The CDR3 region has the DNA TGCGCCAGCAGCCCTCTTTGGAGCTCCTACGAGCAGTACTTC. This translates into CASSPLWSSYEQYF.

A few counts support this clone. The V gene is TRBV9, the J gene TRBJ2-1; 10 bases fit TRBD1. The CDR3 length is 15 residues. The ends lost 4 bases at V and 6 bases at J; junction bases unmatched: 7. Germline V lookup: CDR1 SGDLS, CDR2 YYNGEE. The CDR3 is CASSFGTGVFNEQFF. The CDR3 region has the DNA TGTGCCAGCAGCTTCGGGACAGGGGTTTTCAATGAGCAGTTCTTC. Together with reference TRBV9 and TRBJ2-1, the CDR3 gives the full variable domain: DSGVTQTPKHLITATGQRVTLRCSPRSGDLSVYWYQQSLDQGLQFLIQYYNGEERAKGNILERFSAQQFPDLHSELNLSSLELGDSALYFCASSFGTGVFNEQFFGPGTRLTVL.

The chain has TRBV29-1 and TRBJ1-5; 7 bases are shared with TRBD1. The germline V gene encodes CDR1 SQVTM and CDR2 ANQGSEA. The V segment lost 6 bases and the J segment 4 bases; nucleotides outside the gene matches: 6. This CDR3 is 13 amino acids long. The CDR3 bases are TGCAGCGTCGCCGGACAGGAGAATCAGCCCCAGCATTTT. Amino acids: CSVAGQENQPQHF. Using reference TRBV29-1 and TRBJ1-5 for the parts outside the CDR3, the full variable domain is SAVISQKPSRDICQRGTSLTIQCQVDSQVTMMFWYRQQPGQSLTLIATANQGSEATYESGFVIDKFPISRPNLTFSTLTVSNMSPEDSSIYLCSVAGQENQPQHFGDGTRLSIL.

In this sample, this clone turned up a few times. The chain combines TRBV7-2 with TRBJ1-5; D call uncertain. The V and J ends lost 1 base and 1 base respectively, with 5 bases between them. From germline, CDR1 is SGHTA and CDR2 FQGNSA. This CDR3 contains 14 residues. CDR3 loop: CASSLVQSNQPQHF. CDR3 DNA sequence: TGTGCCAGCAGCTTAGTACAGAGCAATCAGCCCCAGCATTTT.

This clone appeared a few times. CDR3 sequence reads: CASSSAADTEAFF. The CDR3 region has the DNA TGTGCCAGCAGCTCCGCGGCGGACACTGAAGCTTTCTTT. The chain carries TRBV7-3 and TRBJ1-1, with no clear D. The CDR3 consists of 13 residues. Trimming pared 4 bases from V and 3 bases from J, leaving 9 bases between. CDR1 and CDR2 from the germline V gene are SGHTA and FQGTGA.

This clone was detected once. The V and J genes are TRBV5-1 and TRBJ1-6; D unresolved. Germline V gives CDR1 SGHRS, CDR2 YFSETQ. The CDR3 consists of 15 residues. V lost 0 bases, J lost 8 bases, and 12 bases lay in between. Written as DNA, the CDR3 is TGCGCCAGCAGCTTGGCCGACACGGTAGATTCACCCCTCCACTTT. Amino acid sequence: CASSLADTVDSPLHF.

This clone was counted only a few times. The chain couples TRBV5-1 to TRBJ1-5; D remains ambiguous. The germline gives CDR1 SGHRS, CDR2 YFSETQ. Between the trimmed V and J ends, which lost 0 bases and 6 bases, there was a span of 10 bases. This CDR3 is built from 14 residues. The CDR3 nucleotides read TGCGCCAGCAGCTTGGAGAGGGCTGGTCAGCCCCAGCATTTT. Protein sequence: CASSLERAGQPQHF.

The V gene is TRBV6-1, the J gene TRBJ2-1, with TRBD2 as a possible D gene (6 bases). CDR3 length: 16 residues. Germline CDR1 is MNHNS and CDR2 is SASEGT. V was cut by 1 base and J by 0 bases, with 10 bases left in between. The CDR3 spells CASSEGRGSSYNEQFF. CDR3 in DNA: TGTGCCAGCAGTGAAGGACGGGGGAGCTCCTACAATGAGCAGTTCTTC.

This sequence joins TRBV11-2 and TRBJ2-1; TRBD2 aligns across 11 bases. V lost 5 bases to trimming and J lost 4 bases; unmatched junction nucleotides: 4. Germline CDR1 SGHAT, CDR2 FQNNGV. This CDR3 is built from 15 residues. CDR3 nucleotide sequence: TGTGCCAGCAGCACCCTAGCGGGGGGATACAATGAGCAGTTCTTC. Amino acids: CASSTLAGGYNEQFF.

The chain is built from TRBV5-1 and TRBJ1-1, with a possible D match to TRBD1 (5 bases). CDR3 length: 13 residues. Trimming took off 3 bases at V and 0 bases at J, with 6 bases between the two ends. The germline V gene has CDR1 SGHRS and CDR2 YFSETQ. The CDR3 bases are TGCGCCAGCAGCTACAGGTTGAACACTGAAGCTTTCTTT. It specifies CASSYRLNTEAFF.

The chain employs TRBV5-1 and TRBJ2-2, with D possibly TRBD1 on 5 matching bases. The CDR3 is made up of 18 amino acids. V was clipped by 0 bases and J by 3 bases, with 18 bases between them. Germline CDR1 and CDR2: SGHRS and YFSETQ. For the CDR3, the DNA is TGCGCCAGCAGCTTGGGTTCCGGCAGGGTGAGCGACACCGGGGAGCTGTTTTTT. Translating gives CASSLGSGRVSDTGELFF. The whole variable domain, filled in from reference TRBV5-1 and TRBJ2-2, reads KAGVTQTPRYLIKTRGQQVTLSCSPISGHRSVSWYQQTPGQGLQFLFEYFSETQRNKGNFPGRFSGRQFSNSRSEMNVSTLELGDSALYLCASSLGSGRVSDTGELFFGEGSRLTVL.

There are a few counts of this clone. As DNA, the CDR3 is TGCAGCGTTGAAGATACAGCCAACTATGGCTACACCTTC. Its protein is CSVEDTANYGYTF. The rearrangement links TRBV29-1 to TRBJ1-2, with unresolved D. Germline V gene data show CDR1 as SQVTM and CDR2 as ANQGSEA. V was cut by 0 bases and J by 2 bases, with 7 bases left in between. This CDR3 comprises 13 residues.

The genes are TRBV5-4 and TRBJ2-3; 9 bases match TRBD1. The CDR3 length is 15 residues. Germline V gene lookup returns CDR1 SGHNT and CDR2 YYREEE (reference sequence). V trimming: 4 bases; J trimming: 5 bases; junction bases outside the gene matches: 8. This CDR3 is CASSTRTGEVDTQYF. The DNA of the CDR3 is TGTGCCAGCAGCACGAGGACAGGGGAGGTAGATACGCAGTATTTT.

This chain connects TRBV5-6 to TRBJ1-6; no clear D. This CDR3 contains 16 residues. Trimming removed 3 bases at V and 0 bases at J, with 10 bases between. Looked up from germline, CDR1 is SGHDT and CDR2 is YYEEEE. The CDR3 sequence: CASSSLSGSYNSPLHF. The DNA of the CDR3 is TGTGCCAGCAGCTCCCTCTCGGGCTCCTATAATTCACCCCTCCACTTT.

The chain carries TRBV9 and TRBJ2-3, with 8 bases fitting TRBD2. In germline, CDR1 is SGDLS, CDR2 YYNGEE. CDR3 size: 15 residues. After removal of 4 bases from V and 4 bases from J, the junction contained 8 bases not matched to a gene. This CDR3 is CASSPTAGVADTQYF. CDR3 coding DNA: TGTGCCAGCAGCCCCACAGCGGGGGTTGCAGATACGCAGTATTTT.

The CDR3 DNA reads TGTGCCTGGAACACCGGGACAGGGAATTCACCCCTCCACTTT. It yields the protein CAWNTGTGNSPLHF. The gene calls are TRBV30 and TRBJ1-6; 9 bases align to TRBD1. The V and J ends lost 4 bases and 7 bases, in that order; junction bases with no gene match: 5. CDR1 is GTSNPN and CDR2 is SVGIG in the germline V gene (reference sequence). This CDR3 is 14 amino acids long.

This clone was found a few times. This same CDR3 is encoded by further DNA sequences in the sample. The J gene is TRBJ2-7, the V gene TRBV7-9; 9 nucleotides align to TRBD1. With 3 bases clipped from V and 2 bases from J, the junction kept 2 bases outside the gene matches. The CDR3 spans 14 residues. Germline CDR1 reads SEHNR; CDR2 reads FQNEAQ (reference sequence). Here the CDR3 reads CASSLGQGTYEQYF. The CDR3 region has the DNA TGTGCCAGCAGCTTGGGACAGGGTACCTACGAGCAGTACTTC.